This TCR beta chain was recorded in a study of CD8 T cells in ankylosing spondylitis. This clonotype occurred a few times. The antigen remains unidentified. Via MiXCR, TCRdb re-called the 5' RACE reads, giving one row per CDR3 protein. The table records about 360,000 distinct CDR3 sequences, approximately 22% of them present only once. Trimming shortened V by 4 bases and J by 5 bases, and 12 bases separated the two germline ends. This CDR3 comprises 13 residues. The germline CDR1 and CDR2 sequences are MDHEN and SYDVKM. Broader study findings: With a CD8+ phenotype, disease-linked clones were relatively rare in peripheral blood.

The sample taken for sequencing was blood, either unsorted or a sorted T cell fraction (not recorded which). The source of this sequence is a male donor with ankylosing spondylitis or in good health (not recorded which). The chain carries TRBV28 and TRBJ2-7; possible D gene TRBD2, 5 bases. The CDR3 DNA reads as TGTGCCAGCAGTTCTCGGGATGCGGACGAGCAGTACTTC. It codes for CASSSRDADEQYF.